This T cell receptor beta chain was sequenced during a study of vaccination and CD4 T cells after COVID-19. The germline gives CDR1 MNHNS, CDR2 SASEGT. The V gene end was trimmed by 5 bases and the J gene end by 7 bases; junction bases not matched to a gene: 9. The CDR3 extends over 15 amino acids. Regarding this clonotype: The antigen is unknown.

Sequencing of cultured CD4+ T cell DNA used the Oncomine TCR Beta short-read assay. In this case, cultured CD4+ T cells provided the extracted genomic DNA. MiXCR was run by TCRdb on the PCR reads, yielding one entry per CDR3 protein. In the table there are about 12,000 distinct CDR3 sequences, roughly 35% of which are singletons. Treatment meaning: roughly 10-day PBMC culture with coronavirus spike peptide pools or control peptides (ViraFEST assay). The collection of CD4+ T cells from the unexposed donor took place before the COVID-19 pandemic (2011-2018). After expanding antigen-specific T cells with peptide pools, ViraFEST sequenced their TCRs.

Sequenced sample: CD4+ T cells from blood, cultured in vitro. The source of this sequence is a human donor in good health. V is TRBV6-1 and J is TRBJ2-2, with 8 bases fitting TRBD2. CDR3 sequence reads: CASSRPGLGVGELFF. The CDR3, as DNA: TGTGCCAGCAGTCGGCCGGGACTAGGAGTCGGGGAGCTGTTTTTT.